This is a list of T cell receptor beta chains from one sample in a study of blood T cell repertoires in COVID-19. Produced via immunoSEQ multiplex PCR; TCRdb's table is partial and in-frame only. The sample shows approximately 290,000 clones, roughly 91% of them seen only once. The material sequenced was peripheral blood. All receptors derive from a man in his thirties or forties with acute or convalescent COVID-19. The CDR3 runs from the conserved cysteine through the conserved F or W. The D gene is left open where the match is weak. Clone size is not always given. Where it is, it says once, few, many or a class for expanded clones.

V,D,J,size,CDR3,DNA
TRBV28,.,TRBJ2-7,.,CATSNLASPTLEQYF,TGTGCCACCTCCAATTTAGCTAGCCCTACACTCGAGCAGTACTTC
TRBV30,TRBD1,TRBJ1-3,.,CAWEVRGTGNTIYF,TGTGCCTGGGAAGTCAGGGGGACCGGAAACACCATATATTTT
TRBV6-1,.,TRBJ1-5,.,CASSDRVRQPQHF,TGTGCCAGCAGTGACAGGGTTCGGCAGCCCCAGCATTTT
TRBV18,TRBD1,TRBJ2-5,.,CASSSGTVRETQYF,TGTGCCAGCTCAAGTGGGACAGTGAGGGAGACCCAGTACTTC
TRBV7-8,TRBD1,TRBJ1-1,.,CASSLAALNRGTEAFF,TGTGCCAGCAGCTTAGCCGCCCTTAACAGGGGCACTGAAGCTTTCTTT
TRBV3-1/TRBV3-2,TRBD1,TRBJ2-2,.,CASSYRTGRSTGELFF,TGTGCCAGCAGCTACCGGACAGGGAGAAGCACCGGGGAGCTGTTTTTT
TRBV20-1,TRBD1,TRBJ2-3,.,CSASSQSGTGLDTQYF,TGCAGTGCTAGTTCCCAGTCCGGGACAGGGCTAGATACGCAGTATTTT
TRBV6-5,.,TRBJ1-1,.,CASSYLGATEAFF,TGTGCCAGCAGTTACTTGGGGGCGACTGAAGCTTTCTTT
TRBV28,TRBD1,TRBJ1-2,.,CASGDRFYGYTF,TGTGCCAGTGGGGACAGATTCTATGGCTACACCTTC
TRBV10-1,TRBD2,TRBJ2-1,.,CASSEGLGREQFF,TGCGCCAGCAGTGAGGGACTAGGGCGTGAGCAGTTCTTC
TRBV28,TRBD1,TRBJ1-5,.,CASSWGQGAGQPQHF,TGTGCCAGCAGTTGGGGACAGGGGGCGGGTCAGCCCCAGCATTTT
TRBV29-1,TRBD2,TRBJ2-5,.,CSALKLAGAETQYF,TGCAGCGCCCTAAAACTAGCGGGAGCAGAGACCCAGTACTTC
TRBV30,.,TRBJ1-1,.,CAWRINSLGAFF,TGTGCCTGGAGGATCAACTCCCTCGGAGCTTTCTTT
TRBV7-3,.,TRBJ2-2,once,CASSVTRDDGELFF,TGTGCCAGCAGCGTAACGAGGGATGACGGGGAGCTGTTTTTT
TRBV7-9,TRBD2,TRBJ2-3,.,CASSLFELAGDTQYF,TGTGCCAGCAGTTTATTCGAGCTAGCGGGGGATACGCAGTATTTT
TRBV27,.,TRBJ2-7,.,CASSLVQGFRSYEQYF,TGTGCCAGCAGTTTGGTGCAGGGGTTTAGGTCCTACGAGCAGTACTTC
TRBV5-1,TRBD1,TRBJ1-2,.,CASSLGDRGGGGYTF,TGCGCCAGCAGCCTGGGGGACAGGGGAGGAGGAGGCTACACCTTC
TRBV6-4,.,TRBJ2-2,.,CASRKTGRTGELFF,TGTGCCAGCAGGAAGACAGGTCGCACCGGGGAGCTGTTTTTT
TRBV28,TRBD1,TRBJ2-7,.,CASRGTGTGANEQYF,TGTGCCAGCAGGGGAACCGGGACAGGGGCCAACGAGCAGTACTTC
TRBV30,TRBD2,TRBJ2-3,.,CAWVGLAGSTDTQYF,TGTGCCTGGGTGGGGCTAGCGGGCAGCACAGATACGCAGTATTTT
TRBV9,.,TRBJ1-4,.,CASSGPPRGGNEKLFF,TGTGCCAGCAGCGGGCCCCCTCGGGGGGGTAATGAAAAACTGTTTTTT
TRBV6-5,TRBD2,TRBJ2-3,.,CASNRGVNTDTQYF,TGTGCCAGCAATCGGGGGGTAAACACAGATACGCAGTATTTT
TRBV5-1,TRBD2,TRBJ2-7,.,CASHPGLGTYEQYF,TGCGCCAGCCATCCGGGACTAGGCACCTACGAGCAGTACTTC